A selection of T cell receptor beta chains follows, all from one sample in a study of blood T cell repertoires in COVID-19. Some clones are missing from TCRdb's copy, which holds only in-frame ones; the method was immunoSEQ multiplex PCR. The sample has 200,000 to 250,000 clones; under 90% are singletons. The sequencing input was peripheral blood. The receptors derive from a woman over 75 with acute or convalescent COVID-19. Each CDR3 is given with its conserved first and last residue. Each record gives: clone size, V gene, J gene, D gene, CDR3 protein, CDR3 DNA. A D gene is named only where the DNA matches it firmly. Not every row has a clone size; where given, it reads once, few, many or a size class.

NA	TRBV5-1	TRBJ1-5	NA	CASRVTFDQPQHF	TGCGCCAGCAGGGTCACATTTGATCAGCCCCAGCATTTT
NA	TRBV6-5	TRBJ2-6	NA	CASSYGGAGANVLTF	TGTGCCAGCAGTTACGGGGGCGCTGGGGCCAACGTCCTGACTTTC
NA	TRBV5-5	TRBJ1-5	TRBD1	CASSRGQGAQPQHF	TGTGCCAGCAGTCGAGGACAGGGAGCTCAGCCCCAGCATTTT
few	TRBV5-5	TRBJ1-6	TRBD1	CASSWDRVDSPLHF	TGTGCCAGCAGCTGGGACAGGGTGGATTCACCCCTCCACTTT
NA	TRBV18	TRBJ1-4	TRBD1	CASSRETLQGGNEKLFF	TGTGCCAGCTCACGAGAAACGTTGCAGGGGGGAAATGAAAAACTGTTTTTT
NA	TRBV24-1	TRBJ1-5	NA	CATNGGAGQPQHF	TGTGCCACCAACGGGGGGGCGGGACAGCCCCAGCATTTT
NA	TRBV19	TRBJ1-1	NA	CASSKGVSTEAFF	TGTGCCAGTAGTAAGGGGGTTTCCACTGAAGCTTTCTTT
NA	TRBV19	TRBJ1-4	TRBD1	CASSLGGQGVEKLFF	TGTGCCAGTAGCCTTGGGGGACAGGGGGTGGAAAAACTGTTTTTT
few	TRBV6-2/TRBV6-3	TRBJ1-1	NA	CASSPGQHNTEAFF	TGTGCCAGCAGCCCGGGGCAGCATAACACTGAAGCTTTCTTT
NA	TRBV28	TRBJ1-5	TRBD1	CASSGQGRGNQPQHF	TGTGCCAGCAGTGGACAGGGCCGGGGCAATCAGCCCCAGCATTTT
NA	TRBV12-2	TRBJ1-1	NA	CASRSVNRVVNTEAFF	TGTGCAAGTCGCTCAGTAAACAGGGTTGTAAACACTGAAGCTTTCTTT
NA	TRBV7-8	TRBJ2-7	NA	CASSLVRPRDSYEQYF	TGTGCCAGCAGCTTAGTACGCCCGCGGGACTCCTACGAGCAGTACTTC
once	TRBV7-2	TRBJ2-3	TRBD1	CASSPFGTGLGDTQYF	TGTGCCAGCAGCCCGTTCGGGACAGGGTTAGGAGATACGCAGTATTTT
NA	TRBV5-1	TRBJ1-4	NA	CASSDGTPTLKKLFF	TGCGCCAGCAGCGACGGGACACCTACCCTTAAAAAACTGTTTTTT
few	TRBV11-2	TRBJ2-5	TRBD2	CASSLGTSGEKETQYF	TGTGCCAGCAGCTTAGGGACTAGCGGGGAAAAAGAGACCCAGTACTTC
NA	TRBV7-2	TRBJ1-6	NA	CASTRGGNSPLHF	TGTGCCAGCACCCGGGGGGGGAATTCACCCCTCCACTTT
NA	TRBV5-5	TRBJ1-2	NA	CASSPGGGVYGYTF	TGTGCCAGCAGCCCGGGCGGGGGGGTCTATGGCTACACCTTC
NA	TRBV5-1	TRBJ1-1	NA	CASSLGKGGTEAFF	TGCGCCAGCAGCTTGGGCAAAGGAGGGACTGAAGCTTTCTTT
few	TRBV30	TRBJ1-1	TRBD1	CAWIQQGIGTEAFF	TGTGCCTGGATCCAACAGGGGATCGGCACTGAAGCTTTCTTT
NA	TRBV7-9	TRBJ2-2	NA	CASSSDRYTGELFF	TGTGCCAGCAGCTCGGACAGATACACCGGGGAGCTGTTTTTT
NA	TRBV5-1	TRBJ1-1	TRBD1	CASSSGQSATEAFF	TGCGCCAGCAGCTCGGGACAGTCGGCCACTGAAGCTTTCTTT
NA	TRBV12-3/TRBV12-4	TRBJ1-1	NA	CASSPRGNTEAFF	TGTGCCAGCAGTCCTAGGGGGAACACTGAAGCTTTCTTT
few	TRBV20-1	TRBJ1-2	NA	CSAEGGSGYTF	TGCAGTGCTGAAGGGGGATCGGGCTACACCTTC
NA	TRBV7-6	TRBJ1-1	TRBD1	CASSLGTGATEAFF	TGTGCCAGCAGCTTAGGTACAGGGGCCACTGAAGCTTTCTTT
NA	TRBV6-5	TRBJ2-5	NA	CASSYGGPPETQYF	TGTGCCAGCAGTTACGGGGGCCCCCCAGAGACCCAGTACTTC
NA	TRBV7-2	TRBJ2-1	TRBD2	CASVAGVYNEQFF	TGTGCCAGCGTAGCGGGGGTCTACAATGAGCAGTTCTTC
NA	TRBV3-1/TRBV3-2	TRBJ1-2	TRBD1	CASSRDTGAGYTF	TGTGCCAGCAGCCGAGATACAGGGGCGGGCTACACCTTC
NA	TRBV5-1	TRBJ2-2	NA	CASSLLRDTGELFF	TGCGCCAGCAGCTTGCTTCGAGACACCGGGGAGCTGTTTTTT
NA	TRBV7-2	TRBJ1-1	NA	CASSLERSGYHTPAFF	TGTGCCAGCAGCTTAGAACGGTCGGGGTACCACACTCCGGCTTTCTTT
NA	TRBV4-2	TRBJ2-1	NA	CASSQEGTQLYNEQFF	TGTGCCAGCAGCCAGGAAGGGACACAGCTCTACAATGAGCAGTTCTTC
NA	TRBV7-9	TRBJ1-1	NA	CASSLSWRETEAFF	TGTGCCAGCAGCTTAAGTTGGAGGGAAACTGAAGCTTTCTTT
NA	TRBV30	TRBJ1-5	NA	CAWSPSGGVWGFLGNQPQHF	TGTGCCTGGAGTCCATCGGGAGGGGTTTGGGGGTTTTTGGGCAATCAGCCCCAGCATTTT
once	TRBV18	TRBJ2-3	TRBD2	CASSPGLAGADTQYF	TGTGCCAGCTCCCCCGGACTAGCGGGGGCGGATACGCAGTATTTT
once	TRBV4-3	TRBJ2-1	NA	CASSQDQWNEQFF	TGCGCCAGCAGCCAAGACCAGTGGAATGAGCAGTTCTTC
few	TRBV12-3/TRBV12-4	TRBJ1-1	NA	CATRTATSAAFF	TGTGCCACCCGGACAGCGACGTCGGCAGCTTTCTTT
NA	TRBV19	TRBJ1-3	NA	CASTYSIGSSGNTIYF	TGTGCCAGTACCTACAGTATTGGAAGCTCTGGAAACACCATATATTTT
NA	TRBV5-1	TRBJ2-7	NA	CASSLDRDEQYF	TGCGCCAGCAGCTTGGACAGGGACGAGCAGTACTTC
NA	TRBV19	TRBJ1-2	TRBD1	CASRQTGDLVVYTF	TGTGCCAGTAGGCAAACAGGGGATCTCGTTGTCTACACCTTC
NA	TRBV6-2/TRBV6-3	TRBJ2-2	TRBD1	CASSSNDREWDTGELFF	TGTGCCAGCAGTTCCAACGACAGGGAGTGGGACACCGGGGAGCTGTTTTTT
NA	TRBV9	TRBJ2-2	TRBD1	CASNSGDSFTGELFF	TGTGCCAGCAACTCAGGGGACAGTTTCACCGGGGAGCTGTTTTTT
NA	TRBV6-5	TRBJ1-6	NA	CASSPPPSHNSPLHF	TGTGCCAGCAGCCCCCCGCCGAGCCATAATTCACCCCTCCACTTT
once	TRBV9	TRBJ2-1	NA	CASSVDGGEQFF	TGTGCCAGCAGCGTAGACGGGGGTGAGCAGTTCTTC
NA	TRBV18	TRBJ2-7	TRBD1	CASSPRAPGTGAHEQYF	TGTGCCAGCTCACCACGGGCTCCAGGGACAGGGGCCCACGAGCAGTACTTC
NA	TRBV7-9	TRBJ1-6	NA	CASSFGDNNSPLHF	TGTGCCAGCAGCTTTGGGGACAATAATTCACCCCTCCACTTT
once	TRBV7-2	TRBJ2-7	TRBD2	CASSPLAGGREQYF	TGTGCCAGCAGCCCCCTAGCGGGGGGGCGCGAGCAGTACTTC
NA	TRBV5-1	TRBJ1-2	TRBD1	CASTPGQGGGSYGYTF	TGCGCCAGCACCCCGGGACAGGGAGGCGGGAGTTATGGCTACACCTTC
NA	TRBV7-2	TRBJ1-3	NA	CASSDRAGGSSGNTIYF	TGTGCCAGCAGCGACCGCGCGGGGGGATCCTCTGGAAACACCATATATTTT
NA	TRBV6-2/TRBV6-3	TRBJ2-3	TRBD2	CASTPSGGRTDTQYF	TGTGCCAGCACCCCTAGCGGGGGACGCACAGATACGCAGTATTTT
NA	TRBV19	TRBJ2-1	TRBD2	CASSKSGGVYNEQFF	TGTGCCAGTAGTAAAAGCGGGGGAGTTTACAATGAGCAGTTCTTC
NA	TRBV5-1	TRBJ2-7	NA	CASSLAGGRGNYEQYF	TGCGCCAGCAGCTTGGCCGGGGGGCGGGGGAACTACGAGCAGTACTTC
NA	TRBV2	TRBJ1-6	NA	CASSFAVGHRYNSPLHF	TGTGCCAGCAGTTTCGCGGTAGGACACCGCTATAATTCACCCCTCCACTTT
NA	TRBV6-2/TRBV6-3	TRBJ2-5	NA	CASSRTGGETQYF	TGTGCCAGCAGCAGGACCGGGGGAGAGACCCAGTACTTC
NA	TRBV13	TRBJ1-2	TRBD1	CASSSRQGTFSYGYTF	TGTGCCAGCAGCTCGAGACAGGGTACTTTTAGCTATGGCTACACCTTC
NA	TRBV5-1	TRBJ1-1	NA	CASSSTWGGHRGGGTEAFF	TGCGCCAGCAGCTCGACTTGGGGGGGACACCGAGGAGGTGGCACTGAAGCTTTCTTT
NA	TRBV14	TRBJ2-1	NA	CASSQQTGPGNEQFF	TGTGCCAGCAGCCAGCAGACAGGACCAGGGAATGAGCAGTTCTTC
NA	TRBV12-3/TRBV12-4	TRBJ1-2	NA	CASSFGDNYGYTF	TGTGCCAGCAGTTTCGGTGATAACTATGGCTACACCTTC
NA	TRBV5-1	TRBJ2-7	NA	CASSLGGTAVREQYF	TGCGCCAGCAGCTTGGGCGGGACCGCTGTACGCGAGCAGTACTTC
NA	TRBV7-2	TRBJ1-2	TRBD1	CASSLGGTVDGYTF	TGTGCCAGCAGCTTAGGTGGGACAGTTGACGGCTACACCTTC
NA	TRBV7-9	TRBJ1-2	NA	CASSPQGPYGYTF	TGTGCCAGCAGCCCTCAGGGCCCCTATGGCTACACCTTC